This T cell receptor (beta chain) was documented in a study of PD-L1 blockade in urothelial cancer. The wider study: The patients first took atezolizumab in the mid-2010s, receiving 1,200 mg intravenously every 3 weeks. Most of the 29 patients were men whose urothelial cancer was bladder-origin. The median T cell count in blood samples was 141,255.

Whole-study findings and limits: By 3 weeks, tumor-associated blood clones had expanded more in durable-benefit patients.

TCRdb's table, derived via immunoSEQ multiplex PCR, lists solely in-frame clones and lacks some. The sample has tens of thousands of clones, 70% to 90% seen once. A word on this clone: The antigen is undetermined.

J was trimmed by 4 bases and V by 0 bases; bases with no gene match: 1. This CDR3 contains 16 residues. CDR1 is MGHRA, CDR2 YSYEKL, per germline. The chain joins TRBV4-1 to TRBJ2-1; TRBD2 matches 12 bases. This TCR came from a man aged 60 to 69 with urothelial cancer. Sequencing was performed on PBMCs, taken around atezolizumab (anti-PD-L1) treatment. The CDR3 DNA reads TGCGCCAGCAGCCAAGAGACTAGCGGGGGATACAATGAGCAGTTCTTC. The encoded protein is CASSQETSGGYNEQFF.